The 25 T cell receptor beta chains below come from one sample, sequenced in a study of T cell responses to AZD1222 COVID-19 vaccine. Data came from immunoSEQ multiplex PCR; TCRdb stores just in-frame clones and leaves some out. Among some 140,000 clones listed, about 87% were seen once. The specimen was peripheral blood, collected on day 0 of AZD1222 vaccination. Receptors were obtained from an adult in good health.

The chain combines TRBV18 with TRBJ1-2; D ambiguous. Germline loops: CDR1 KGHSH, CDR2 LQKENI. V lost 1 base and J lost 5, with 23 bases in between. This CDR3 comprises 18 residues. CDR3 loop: CASSPQGLNTLAPYGYTF. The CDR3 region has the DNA TGTGCCAGCTCACCACAAGGGTTGAACACCTTGGCCCCTTATGGCTACACCTTC.

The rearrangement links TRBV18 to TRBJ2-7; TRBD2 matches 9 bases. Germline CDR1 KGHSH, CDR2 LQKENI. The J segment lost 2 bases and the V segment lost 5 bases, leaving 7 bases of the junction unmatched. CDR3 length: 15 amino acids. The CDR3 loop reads CASSSLAGAPYEQYF. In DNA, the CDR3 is TGTGCCAGCTCATCATTAGCGGGAGCCCCCTACGAGCAGTACTTC.

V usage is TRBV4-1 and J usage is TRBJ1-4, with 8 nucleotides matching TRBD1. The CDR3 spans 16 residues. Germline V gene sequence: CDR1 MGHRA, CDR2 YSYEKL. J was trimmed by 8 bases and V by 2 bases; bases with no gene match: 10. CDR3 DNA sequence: TGCGCCAGCAGCCAATTCAGGGGGCTGGGGGAAGAAAAACTGTTTTTT. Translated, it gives CASSQFRGLGEEKLFF.

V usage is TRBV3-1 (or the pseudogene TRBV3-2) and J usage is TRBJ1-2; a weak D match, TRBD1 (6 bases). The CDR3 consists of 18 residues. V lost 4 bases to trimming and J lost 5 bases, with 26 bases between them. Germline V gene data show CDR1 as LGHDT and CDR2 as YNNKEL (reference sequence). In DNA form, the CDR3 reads TGTGCCAGCAGCCCCCACAACTGGGGCCAAAAAAGGGGGTATGGCTACACCTTC. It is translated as CASSPHNWGQKRGYGYTF.

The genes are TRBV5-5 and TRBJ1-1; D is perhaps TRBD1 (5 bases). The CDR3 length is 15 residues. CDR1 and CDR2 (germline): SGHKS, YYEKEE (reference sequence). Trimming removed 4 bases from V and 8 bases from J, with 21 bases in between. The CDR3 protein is CASSGGSSRREEAFF. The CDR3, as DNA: TGTGCCAGCAGCGGGGGGTCTAGTCGAAGAGAAGAAGCTTTCTTT.

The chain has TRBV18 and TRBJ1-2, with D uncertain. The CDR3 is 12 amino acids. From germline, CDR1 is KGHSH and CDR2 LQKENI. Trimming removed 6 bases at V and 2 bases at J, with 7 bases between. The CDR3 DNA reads TGTGCCAGCTCTCATGACAACTATGGCTACACCTTC. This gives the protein CASSHDNYGYTF.

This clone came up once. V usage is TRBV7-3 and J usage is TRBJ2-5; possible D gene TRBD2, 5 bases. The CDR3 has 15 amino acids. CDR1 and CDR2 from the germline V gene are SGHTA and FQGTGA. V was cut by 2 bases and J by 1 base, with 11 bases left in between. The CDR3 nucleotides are TGTGCCAGCAGCTTAGTGTCTAGCAGCCAAGAGACCCAGTACTTC. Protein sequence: CASSLVSSSQETQYF.

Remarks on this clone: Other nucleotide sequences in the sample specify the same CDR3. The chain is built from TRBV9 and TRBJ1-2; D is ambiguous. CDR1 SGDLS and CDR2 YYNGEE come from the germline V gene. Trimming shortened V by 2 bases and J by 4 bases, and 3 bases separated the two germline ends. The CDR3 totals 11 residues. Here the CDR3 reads CASSVGYGYTF. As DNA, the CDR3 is TGTGCCAGCAGCGTGGGCTATGGCTACACCTTC.

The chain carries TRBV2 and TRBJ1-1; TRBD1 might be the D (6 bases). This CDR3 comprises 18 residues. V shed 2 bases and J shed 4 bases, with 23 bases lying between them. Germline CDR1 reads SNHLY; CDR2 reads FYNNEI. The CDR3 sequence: CASSERMFRGLGSTEAFF. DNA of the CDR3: TGTGCCAGCAGTGAACGAATGTTCAGGGGTTTGGGATCCACTGAAGCTTTCTTT.

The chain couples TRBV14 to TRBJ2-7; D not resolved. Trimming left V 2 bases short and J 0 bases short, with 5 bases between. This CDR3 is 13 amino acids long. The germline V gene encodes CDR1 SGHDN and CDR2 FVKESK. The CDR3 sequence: CASSQQGSYEQYF. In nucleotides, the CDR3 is TGTGCCAGCAGCCAACAAGGCTCCTACGAGCAGTACTTC.

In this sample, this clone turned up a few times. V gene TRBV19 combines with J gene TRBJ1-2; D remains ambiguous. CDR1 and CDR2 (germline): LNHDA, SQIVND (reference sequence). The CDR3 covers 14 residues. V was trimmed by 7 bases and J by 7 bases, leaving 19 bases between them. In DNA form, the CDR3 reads TGTGCCAGTAATCCCCCTGCGGCAGCCTTTGGCTACACCTTC. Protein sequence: CASNPPAAAFGYTF.

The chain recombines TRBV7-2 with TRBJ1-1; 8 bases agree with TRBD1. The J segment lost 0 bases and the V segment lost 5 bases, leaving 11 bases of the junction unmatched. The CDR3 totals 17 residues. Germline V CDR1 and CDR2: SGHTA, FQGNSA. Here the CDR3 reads CASSRSTDRGMNTEAFF. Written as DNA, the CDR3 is TGTGCCAGCAGCCGTTCCACCGACAGGGGAATGAACACTGAAGCTTTCTTT.

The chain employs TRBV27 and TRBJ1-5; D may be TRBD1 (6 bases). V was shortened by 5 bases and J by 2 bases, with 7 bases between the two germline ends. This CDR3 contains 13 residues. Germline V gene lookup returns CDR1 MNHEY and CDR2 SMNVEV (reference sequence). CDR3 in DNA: TGTGCCAGCAGTGCAGGGGGCAATCAGCCCCAGCATTTT. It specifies CASSAGGNQPQHF.

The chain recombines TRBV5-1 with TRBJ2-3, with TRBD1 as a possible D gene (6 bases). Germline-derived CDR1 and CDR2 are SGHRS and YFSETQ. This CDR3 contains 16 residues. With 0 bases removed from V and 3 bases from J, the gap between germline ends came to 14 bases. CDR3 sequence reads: CASSLGLQGVTDTQYF. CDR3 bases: TGCGCCAGCAGCTTGGGCCTACAGGGAGTGACAGATACGCAGTATTTT. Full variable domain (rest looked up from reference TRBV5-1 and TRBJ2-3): KAGVTQTPRYLIKTRGQQVTLSCSPISGHRSVSWYQQTPGQGLQFLFEYFSETQRNKGNFPGRFSGRQFSNSRSEMNVSTLELGDSALYLCASSLGLQGVTDTQYFGPGTRLTVL.

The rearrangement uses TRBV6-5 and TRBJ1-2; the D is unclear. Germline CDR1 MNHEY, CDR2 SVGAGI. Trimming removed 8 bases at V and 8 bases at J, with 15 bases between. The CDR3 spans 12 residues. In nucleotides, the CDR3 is TGTGCCAGCCAACCCGCGTCTAGGGGCTACACCTTC. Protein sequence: CASQPASRGYTF.

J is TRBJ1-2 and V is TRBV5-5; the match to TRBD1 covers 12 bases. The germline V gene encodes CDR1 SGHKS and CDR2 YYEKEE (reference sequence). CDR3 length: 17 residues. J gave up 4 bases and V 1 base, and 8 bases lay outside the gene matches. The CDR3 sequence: CASSLSGQGARGYGYTF. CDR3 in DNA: TGTGCCAGCAGCTTGTCGGGACAGGGGGCGCGGGGCTATGGCTACACCTTC.

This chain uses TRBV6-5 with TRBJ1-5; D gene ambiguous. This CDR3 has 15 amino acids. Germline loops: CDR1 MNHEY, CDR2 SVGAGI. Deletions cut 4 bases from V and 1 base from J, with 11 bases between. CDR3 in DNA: TGTGCCAGCAGTTCGGGTTTTATGAGCAATCAGCCCCAGCATTTT. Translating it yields CASSSGFMSNQPQHF.

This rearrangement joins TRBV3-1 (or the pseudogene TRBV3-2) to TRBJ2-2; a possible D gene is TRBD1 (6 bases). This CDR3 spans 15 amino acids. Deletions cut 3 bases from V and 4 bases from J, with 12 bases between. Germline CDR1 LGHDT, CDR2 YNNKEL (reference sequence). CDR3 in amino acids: CASSQGALATGELFF. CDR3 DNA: TGTGCCAGCAGCCAGGGGGCCCTTGCCACCGGGGAGCTGTTTTTT.

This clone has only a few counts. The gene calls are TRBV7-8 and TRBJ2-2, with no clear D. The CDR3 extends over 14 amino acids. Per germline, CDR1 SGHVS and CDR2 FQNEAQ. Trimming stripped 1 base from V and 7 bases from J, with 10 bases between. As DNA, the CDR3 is TGTGCCAGCAGCTTAGACGGGCCGCTCGGGGAGCTGTTTTTT. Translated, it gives CASSLDGPLGELFF.

In DNA, the CDR3 is TGTGCCAGCAGTGGGATCGGCAGGAACACTGAAGCTTTCTTT. Its protein product is CASSGIGRNTEAFF. V usage is TRBV25-1 and J usage is TRBJ1-1; D uncertain. The CDR3 length is 14 residues. CDR1 MGHDK and CDR2 SYGVNS come from the germline V gene. V dropped 4 bases and J dropped 1 base, with 10 bases sitting between them.

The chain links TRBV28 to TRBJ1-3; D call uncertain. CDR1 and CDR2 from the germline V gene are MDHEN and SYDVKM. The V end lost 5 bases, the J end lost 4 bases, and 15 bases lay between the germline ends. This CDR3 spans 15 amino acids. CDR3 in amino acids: CASSHSRVGGNTIYF. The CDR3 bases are TGTGCCAGCAGTCATTCAAGGGTGGGCGGAAACACCATATATTTT.

CDR3 in amino acids: CATSPDREGQPQHF. DNA of the CDR3: TGTGCCACCAGCCCGGACAGGGAAGGTCAGCCCCAGCATTTT. The chain combines TRBV15 with TRBJ1-5; 8 positions match TRBD1. V lost 5 bases, J lost 6 bases, and 6 bases stayed unmatched. CDR1 and CDR2 from the germline V gene are LNHNV and YYDKDF (reference sequence). This CDR3 region has 14 residues.

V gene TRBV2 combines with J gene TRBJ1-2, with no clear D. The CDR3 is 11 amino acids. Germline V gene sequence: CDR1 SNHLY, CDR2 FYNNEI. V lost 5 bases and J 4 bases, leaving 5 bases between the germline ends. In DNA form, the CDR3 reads TGTGCCAGCAGTACGTCCTATGGCTACACCTTC. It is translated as CASSTSYGYTF.

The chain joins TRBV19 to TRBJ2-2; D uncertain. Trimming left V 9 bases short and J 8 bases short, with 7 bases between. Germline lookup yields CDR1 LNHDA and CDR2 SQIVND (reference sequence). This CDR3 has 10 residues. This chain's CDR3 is CASHGGELFF. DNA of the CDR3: TGTGCCAGCCACGGTGGGGAGCTGTTTTTT.

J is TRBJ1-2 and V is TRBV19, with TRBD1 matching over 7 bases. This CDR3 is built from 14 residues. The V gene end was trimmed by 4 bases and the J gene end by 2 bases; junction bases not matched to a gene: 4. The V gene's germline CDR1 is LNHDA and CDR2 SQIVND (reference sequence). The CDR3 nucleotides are TGTGCCAGTAGTACCGGGGGACAGAACTATGGCTACACCTTC. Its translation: CASSTGGQNYGYTF.